The 21 T cell receptor beta chains below all came from one sample that was sequenced in a study of cytomegalovirus exposure and HLA in healthy donors. 13 Jbeta primers and 60 Vbeta primers were used for the PCR. Profiling relied on immunoSEQ multiplex PCR, and the TCRdb table lists in-frame clones only, not all of them. The table includes some 200,000 clones, about four fifths detected once. Sequencing used PBMCs. These receptors were taken from a girl under 18 in good health and CMV-seropositive.

V usage is TRBV5-1 and J usage is TRBJ2-7; weak D call: TRBD2 (5 bases). Germline V CDR1 and CDR2: SGHRS, YFSETQ. CDR3 length: 13 amino acids. Trimming took off 7 bases at V and 0 bases at J, with 11 bases between the two ends. The DNA of the CDR3 is TGCGCCAGCTCTACGGGGAGCTCCTACGAGCAGTACTTC. This translates into CASSTGSSYEQYF. Looking up the rest from reference TRBV5-1 and TRBJ2-7 gives the full variable domain: KAGVTQTPRYLIKTRGQQVTLSCSPISGHRSVSWYQQTPGQGLQFLFEYFSETQRNKGNFPGRFSGRQFSNSRSEMNVSTLELGDSALYLCASSTGSSYEQYFGPGTRLTVT.

The rearrangement links TRBV10-1 to TRBJ2-1; 9 bases are shared with TRBD1. CDR1 and CDR2 (germline): WNHNN, SYGVQD (reference sequence). V was pared by 3 bases and J by 5 bases, with 5 bases of the junction left unmatched. The CDR3 runs to 15 residues. CDR3: CASSDPRDRDNEQFF. In DNA, the CDR3 is TGCGCCAGCAGTGACCCCCGGGACAGGGACAATGAGCAGTTCTTC.

The rearrangement links TRBV2 to TRBJ1-4, with D maybe TRBD1 (5 bases). The CDR3 has 13 residues. Trimming cost V 7 bases and J 7 bases, with 13 bases left between them. Germline values: CDR1 SNHLY, CDR2 FYNNEI. The DNA for the CDR3 is TGTGCCAGCAATGCGGGGCTCGCTGAAAAACTGTTTTTT. Translation gives CASNAGLAEKLFF.

V and J are TRBV7-8 and TRBJ2-7, with D tentatively TRBD1 (6 bases). Deletions cut 5 bases from V and 3 bases from J, with 17 bases between. The CDR3 consists of 15 residues. Germline CDR1 is SGHVS and CDR2 is FQNEAQ. This CDR3 reads CASSDRDTTIYEQYF. For the CDR3, the DNA is TGTGCCAGCAGCGACCGGGACACCACTATCTACGAGCAGTACTTC.

This clone turned up a few times. The V and J genes are TRBV6-5 and TRBJ1-6; D gene unclear. There are 13 residues in the CDR3. V was pared by 6 bases and J by 7 bases, with 10 bases between. Germline V lookup: CDR1 MNHEY, CDR2 SVGAGI. CDR3: CASRAAGNSPLHF. The DNA for the CDR3 is TGTGCCAGCAGAGCAGCCGGGAATTCACCCCTCCACTTT.

The chain is built from TRBV30 and TRBJ2-5; TRBD2 matches at 8 bases. Looked up from germline, CDR1 is GTSNPN and CDR2 is SVGIG (reference sequence). The trim removed 4 bases at V and 5 bases at J, leaving 6 bases unmatched. There are 13 residues in the CDR3. The CDR3 sequence: CAWNPGLVETQYF. The CDR3 DNA follows: TGTGCCTGGAATCCGGGACTAGTTGAGACCCAGTACTTC.

This clone showed up just a few times. The chain links TRBV7-2 to TRBJ1-4; 8 bases are a match to TRBD1. The CDR3 length is 14 residues. In germline, CDR1 is SGHTA, CDR2 FQGNSA. J gave up 8 bases and V 4 bases, and 6 bases lay outside the gene matches. The CDR3 coding sequence is TGTGCCAGCAGCTCCCAGGGGGCGAGGGAAAAACTGTTTTTT. Protein sequence: CASSSQGAREKLFF.

The chain combines TRBV11-2 with TRBJ2-5; maybe TRBD1 (5 bases). Germline CDR1 reads SGHAT; CDR2 reads FQNNGV. This CDR3 region has 13 residues. The ends were cut back, 0 bases at V and 4 bases at J, with 6 bases in the middle. The CDR3 reads CASSLDRAETQYF. In DNA form, the CDR3 reads TGTGCCAGCAGCTTAGACAGGGCAGAGACCCAGTACTTC.

For the CDR3, the DNA is TGTGCCAGCAGCTTGGGCCGGGACAGGGGGCGAGGGGTTCAGTACTTC. Translation gives CASSLGRDRGRGVQYF. The chain is built from TRBV7-2 and TRBJ2-4; 12 bases map to TRBD1. J lost 11 bases, V lost 3 bases, and 11 bases had no gene match. The germline V gene encodes CDR1 SGHTA and CDR2 FQGNSA. This CDR3 comprises 16 residues.

The V and J genes are TRBV6-5 and TRBJ2-3, with TRBD1 matching 7 bases. The CDR3 runs to 16 residues. V shed 0 bases and J 1 base; nucleotides not matched to a gene: 4. Germline CDR1 MNHEY, CDR2 SVGAGI. The CDR3 loop is CASSYSLQGGTDTQYF. The CDR3 bases are TGTGCCAGCAGTTACTCTCTTCAGGGGGGCACAGATACGCAGTATTTT.

The chain recombines TRBV7-2 with TRBJ2-5, with D possibly TRBD2 on 6 matching bases. V was shortened by 5 bases and J by 5 bases, with 21 bases between the two germline ends. Germline V gives CDR1 SGHTA, CDR2 FQGNSA. CDR3 length equals 16 residues. The CDR3 coding sequence is TGTGCCAGCAGCAGCCCCAGTGGGAGCGGGTGGGAGACCCAGTACTTC. Amino acid sequence: CASSSPSGSGWETQYF. Full variable domain (missing parts from reference TRBV7-2 and TRBJ2-5): GAGVSQSPSNKVTEKGKDVELRCDPISGHTALYWYRQSLGQGLEFLIYFQGNSAPDKSGLPSDRFSAERTGGSVSTLTIQRTQQEDSAVYLCASSSPSGSGWETQYFGPGTRLLVL.

The chain employs TRBV7-2 and TRBJ2-5; no firm D call. The CDR3 is 14 amino acids. CDR1 and CDR2 (germline): SGHTA, FQGNSA. Trimming took off 4 bases at V and 2 bases at J, with 11 bases between the two ends. The CDR3 here is CASSYARVQETQYF. CDR3 bases: TGTGCCAGCAGCTACGCCCGGGTACAAGAGACCCAGTACTTC.

This sequence joins TRBV7-6 and TRBJ1-1; D might be TRBD1 (6 bases). Germline values: CDR1 SGHVS, CDR2 FNYEAQ. The CDR3 contains 16 residues. V shed 3 bases and J shed 0 bases, with 14 bases lying between them. The CDR3 loop reads CASSFLDSNMNTEAFF. The CDR3 nucleotides are TGTGCCAGCAGCTTTCTGGACAGCAACATGAACACTGAAGCTTTCTTT. Looking up the rest from reference TRBV7-6 and TRBJ1-1 gives the full variable domain: GAGVSQSPRYKVTKRGQDVALRCDPISGHVSLYWYRQALGQGPEFLTYFNYEAQQDKSGLPNDRFSAERPEGSISTLTIQRTEQRDSAMYRCASSFLDSNMNTEAFFGQGTRLTVV.

This clone is a singleton in its sample. The chain carries TRBV6-6 and TRBJ2-2, with D maybe TRBD1 (6 bases). CDR1 is MNHNY and CDR2 is SVGAGI in the germline V gene (reference sequence). Trimming took 0 bases from V and 7 from J, leaving 9 bases between them. This CDR3 is built from 14 residues. This chain's CDR3 is CASSYSEGVGELFF. The CDR3 nucleotides are TGTGCCAGCAGTTACTCAGAGGGGGTCGGGGAGCTGTTTTTT.

The J gene is TRBJ2-5, the V gene TRBV11-3; possibly TRBD1 for D (5 bases). The CDR3 length is 16 residues. The germline gives CDR1 SGHNT, CDR2 YENEEA. The V end lost 1 base, the J end lost 2 bases, and 14 bases lay between the germline ends. CDR3 sequence reads: CASSLGYRDRQETQYF. The CDR3 nucleotides read TGTGCCAGCAGCTTAGGATACAGAGACAGACAAGAGACCCAGTACTTC.

This clone was counted only a few times. This chain connects TRBV2 to TRBJ2-1, with 14 positions matching TRBD2. CDR3 size: 15 residues. Trimming cost V 3 bases and J 9 bases; bases outside gene matches: 4. CDR1 SNHLY and CDR2 FYNNEI come from the germline V gene. The CDR3 DNA is TGTGCCAGCAGTGAGGGACTAGCGGGGGTCGCTGAGCAGTTCTTC. Its translation is CASSEGLAGVAEQFF.

The chain joins TRBV4-3 to TRBJ2-5; a possible D gene is TRBD1 (5 bases). CDR1 and CDR2 from the germline V gene are LGHNA and YSLEER. V was clipped by 0 bases and J by 2 bases, with 10 bases between them. The CDR3 spans 15 residues. CDR3: CASSQDLTDQETQYF. The DNA of the CDR3 is TGCGCCAGCAGCCAAGATTTGACAGATCAAGAGACCCAGTACTTC.

The chain employs TRBV11-2 and TRBJ1-3; 8 nucleotides line up with TRBD1. This CDR3 is 15 amino acids long. V trimming: 7 bases; J trimming: 3 bases; junction bases outside the gene matches: 8. Germline CDR1 SGHAT, CDR2 FQNNGV. DNA of the CDR3: TGTGCCAGCAACGACAGGGGAAATGGTGGAAACACCATATATTTT. As protein: CASNDRGNGGNTIYF.

The genes are TRBV9 and TRBJ2-1; 13 bases align to TRBD2. Germline CDR1 is SGDLS and CDR2 is YYNGEE. The junction had 2 bases not matched to a gene; V was cut back by 4 bases and J by 4 bases. The CDR3 spans 15 residues. CDR3 coding DNA: TGTGCCAGCAGCCCGACTAGCGGGAGGTACAATGAGCAGTTCTTC. Protein sequence: CASSPTSGRYNEQFF.

V gene TRBV5-1 combines with J gene TRBJ1-6; D gene ambiguous. The CDR3 is 14 amino acids. V was trimmed by 1 base and J by 8 bases, leaving 10 bases between them. Germline V gives CDR1 SGHRS, CDR2 YFSETQ. The CDR3 coding sequence is TGCGCCAGCAGCTTGTTACTTGCCGATTCACCCCTCCACTTT. This gives the protein CASSLLLADSPLHF. The whole variable domain, filled in from reference TRBV5-1 and TRBJ1-6, reads KAGVTQTPRYLIKTRGQQVTLSCSPISGHRSVSWYQQTPGQGLQFLFEYFSETQRNKGNFPGRFSGRQFSNSRSEMNVSTLELGDSALYLCASSLLLADSPLHFGNGTRLTVT.

The chain is built from TRBV4-3 and TRBJ2-3; no firm D call. The CDR3 loop spans 16 amino acids. Germline-derived CDR1 and CDR2 are LGHNA and YSLEER. V gave up 0 bases and J gave up 4 bases, with 14 bases separating them. DNA for the CDR3: TGCGCCAGCAGCCAAGAAACGGTACCGCGGCCAGATACGCAGTATTTT. Its translation: CASSQETVPRPDTQYF.